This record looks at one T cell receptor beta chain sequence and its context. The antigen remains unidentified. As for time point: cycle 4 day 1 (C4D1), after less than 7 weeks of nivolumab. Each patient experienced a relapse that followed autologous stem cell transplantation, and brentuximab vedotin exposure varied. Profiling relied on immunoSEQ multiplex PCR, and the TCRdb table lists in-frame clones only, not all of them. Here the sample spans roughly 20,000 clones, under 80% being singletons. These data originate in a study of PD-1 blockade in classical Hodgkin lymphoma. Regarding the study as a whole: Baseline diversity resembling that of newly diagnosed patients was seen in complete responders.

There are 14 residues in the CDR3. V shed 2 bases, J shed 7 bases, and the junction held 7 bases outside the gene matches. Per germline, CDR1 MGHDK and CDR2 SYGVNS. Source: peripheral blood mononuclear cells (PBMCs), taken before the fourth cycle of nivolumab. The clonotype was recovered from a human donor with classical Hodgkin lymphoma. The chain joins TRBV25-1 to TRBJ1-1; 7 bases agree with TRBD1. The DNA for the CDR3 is TGTGCCAGCAGTGAACCGGGACAGATAAATGAAGCTTTCTTT. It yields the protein CASSEPGQINEAFF.